A single sample gave rise to the 6 T cell receptor beta chains below, sequenced in a study of T-cell memory formation after mild COVID-19. A single record per CDR3 protein comes from TCRdb applying MiXCR to the 5' RACE reads. The sample includes fewer than 650,000 distinct CDR3 sequences, 17% seen only once; the top ten take about 8.6%. Sample: PBMCs or a T cell subset sorted from them (not recorded which). Receptors originate from an adult woman who had mild COVID-19 (a few samples of this study predate the infection). Cell type and time point are not known.

The chain has TRBV18 and TRBJ2-5, with D unclear. The closer fit of TRBJ2-7 to the DNA end suggests the J call may be wrong. Germline-derived CDR1 and CDR2 are KGHSH and LQKENI. The length of the CDR3 is 13 residues. As DNA, the CDR3 is TGTGCCAGCTCGGCCACTCGATTCTACGAGCAGTACTTC. It is translated as CASSATRFYEQYF.

The rearrangement links TRBV12-3 or TRBV12-4 to TRBJ2-2; 9 bases map to TRBD1. The CDR3 has 15 amino acids. J lost 6 bases, V lost 4 bases, and 6 bases had no gene match. Here the CDR3 DNA reads TGTGCCAGCAGTTCCGGGACAGGGTCCCCCGGGGAGCTGTTTTTT. It specifies CASSSGTGSPGELFF.

The chain carries TRBV5-5 and TRBJ2-7; 7 bases map to TRBD1. The ends lost 5 bases at V and 3 bases at J; junction bases unmatched: 11. The CDR3 spans 15 residues. Germline V gene lookup returns CDR1 SGHKS and CDR2 YYEKEE (reference sequence). The CDR3 nucleotides are TGTGCCAGCAGATGGTGGGGGACAGTTGACTACGAGCAGTACTTC. Its translation: CASRWWGTVDYEQYF.

The chain uses TRBV3-1 and TRBJ2-1; D is undetermined. Trimming pared 0 bases from V and 10 bases from J, leaving 10 bases between. This CDR3 spans 13 amino acids. Germline V gene data show CDR1 as LGHDT and CDR2 as YNNKEL (reference sequence). CDR3 bases: TGTGCCAGCAGCCAAGATACGGGTGGGGAGCAGTTCTTC. Its translation: CASSQDTGGEQFF.

This clonotype came up a few times. V gene TRBV20-1 combines with J gene TRBJ2-5, with 7 bases matching TRBD1. Trimming took 6 bases from V and 1 from J; bases not matched to a gene: 5. The CDR3 runs 13 residues. The germline CDR1 and CDR2 sequences are DFQATT and SNEGSKA (reference sequence). CDR3 bases: TGCAGTGCATGGGGACAGTTCCAAGAGACCCAGTACTTC. It yields the protein CSAWGQFQETQYF.

There are a few counts of this clonotype. The CDR3 loop reads CASSLDWAPNTEAFF. The CDR3 DNA follows: TGTGCCAGCAGCTTAGATTGGGCGCCGAACACTGAAGCTTTCTTT. V gene TRBV7-2 combines with J gene TRBJ1-1; D unclear. The CDR3 loop spans 15 amino acids. Trimming removed 1 base from V and 1 base from J, with 10 bases in between. Per germline, CDR1 SGHTA and CDR2 FQGNSA. Variable domain in full (rest from reference TRBV7-2 and TRBJ1-1): GAGVSQSPSNKVTEKGKDVELRCDPISGHTALYWYRQSLGQGLEFLIYFQGNSAPDKSGLPSDRFSAERTGGSVSTLTIQRTQQEDSAVYLCASSLDWAPNTEAFFGQGTRLTVV.